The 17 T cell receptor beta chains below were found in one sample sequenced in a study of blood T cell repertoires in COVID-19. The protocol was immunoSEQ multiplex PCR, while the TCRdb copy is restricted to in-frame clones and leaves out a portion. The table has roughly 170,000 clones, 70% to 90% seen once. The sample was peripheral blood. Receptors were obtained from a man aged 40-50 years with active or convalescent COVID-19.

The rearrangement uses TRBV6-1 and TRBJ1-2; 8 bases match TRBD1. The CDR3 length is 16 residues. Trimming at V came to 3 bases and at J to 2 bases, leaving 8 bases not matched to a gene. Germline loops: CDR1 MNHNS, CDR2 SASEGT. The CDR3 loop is CASSELGQDINYGYTF. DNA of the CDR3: TGTGCCAGCAGTGAGTTGGGACAGGACATAAACTATGGCTACACCTTC.

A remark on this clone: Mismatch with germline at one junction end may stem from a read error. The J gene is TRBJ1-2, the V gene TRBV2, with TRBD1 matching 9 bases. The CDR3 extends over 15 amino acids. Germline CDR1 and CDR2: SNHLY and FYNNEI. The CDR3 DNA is TGTGCCAGCAGCATTGCCGGGACAGGGAACGTTGGCAACACCTTC. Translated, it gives CASSIAGTGNVGNTF.

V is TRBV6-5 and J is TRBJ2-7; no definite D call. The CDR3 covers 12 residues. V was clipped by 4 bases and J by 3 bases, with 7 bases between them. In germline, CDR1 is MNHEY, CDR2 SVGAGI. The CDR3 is CASSFTDYEQYF. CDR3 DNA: TGTGCCAGCAGTTTCACTGACTACGAGCAGTACTTC.

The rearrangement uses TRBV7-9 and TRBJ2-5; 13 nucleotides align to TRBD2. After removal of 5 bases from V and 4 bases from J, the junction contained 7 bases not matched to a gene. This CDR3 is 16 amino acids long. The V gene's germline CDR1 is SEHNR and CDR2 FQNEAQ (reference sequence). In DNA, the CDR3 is TGTGCCAGCAGCCCAACTAGCGGGGGGGCTGGAGAGACCCAGTACTTC. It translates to CASSPTSGGAGETQYF.

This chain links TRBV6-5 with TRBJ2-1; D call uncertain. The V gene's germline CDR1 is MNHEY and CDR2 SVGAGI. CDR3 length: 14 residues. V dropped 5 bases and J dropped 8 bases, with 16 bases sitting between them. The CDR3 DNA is TGTGCCAGCAGTCTACCGACTGGTCCATATGAGCAGTTCTTC. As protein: CASSLPTGPYEQFF.

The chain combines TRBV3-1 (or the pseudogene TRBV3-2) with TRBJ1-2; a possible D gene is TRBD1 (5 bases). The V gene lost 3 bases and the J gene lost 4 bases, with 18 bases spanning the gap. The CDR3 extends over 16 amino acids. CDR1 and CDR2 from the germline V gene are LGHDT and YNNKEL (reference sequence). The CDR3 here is CASSHPSRTGSYGYTF. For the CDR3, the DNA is TGTGCCAGCAGCCATCCCTCCCGCACAGGTTCCTATGGCTACACCTTC.

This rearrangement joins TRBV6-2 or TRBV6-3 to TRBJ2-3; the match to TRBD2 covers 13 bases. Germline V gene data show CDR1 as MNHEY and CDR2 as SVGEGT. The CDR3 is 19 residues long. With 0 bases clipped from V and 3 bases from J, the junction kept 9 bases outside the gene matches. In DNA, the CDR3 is TGTGCCAGCAGTTACTCGGGTACTAGCGGGGGGGCAGGGACAGATACGCAGTATTTT. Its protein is CASSYSGTSGGAGTDTQYF.

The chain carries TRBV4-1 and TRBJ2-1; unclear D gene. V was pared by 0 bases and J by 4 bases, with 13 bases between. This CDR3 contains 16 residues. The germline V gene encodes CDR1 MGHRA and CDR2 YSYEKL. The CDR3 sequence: CASSQDGSQIYNEQFF. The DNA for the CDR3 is TGCGCCAGCAGCCAAGATGGGTCACAGATTTACAATGAGCAGTTCTTC.

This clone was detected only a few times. This CDR3 is CASSLLPERDRGNQPQHF. The CDR3 DNA reads as TGTGCCAGCAGTTTACTTCCTGAAAGGGACAGGGGCAATCAGCCCCAGCATTTT. The rearrangement links TRBV28 to TRBJ1-5; 9 nucleotides match TRBD1. Germline V CDR1 and CDR2: MDHEN, SYDVKM. V was pared by 2 bases and J by 2 bases, with 10 bases of the junction left unmatched. The CDR3 is made up of 18 amino acids.

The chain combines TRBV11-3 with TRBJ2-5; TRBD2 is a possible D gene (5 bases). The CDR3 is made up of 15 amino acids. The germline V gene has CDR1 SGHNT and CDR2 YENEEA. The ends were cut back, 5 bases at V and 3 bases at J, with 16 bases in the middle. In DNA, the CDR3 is TGTGCCAGCAGCCCACTAGGATCCTCCAAAGAGACCCAGTACTTC. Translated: CASSPLGSSKETQYF. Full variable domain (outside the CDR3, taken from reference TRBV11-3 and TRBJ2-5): EAGVVQSPRYKIIEKKQPVAFWCNPISGHNTLYWYLQNLGQGPELLIRYENEEAVDDSQLPKDRFSAERLKGVDSTLKIQPAELGDSAVYLCASSPLGSSKETQYFGPGTRLLVL.

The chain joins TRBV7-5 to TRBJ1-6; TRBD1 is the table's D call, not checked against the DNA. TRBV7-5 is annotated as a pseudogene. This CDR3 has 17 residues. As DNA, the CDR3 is TGTGTCAGAAGCCCCCCCCACCCCCACAGGGCGAACTCACCCCTCCACTTT. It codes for CVRSPPHPHRANSPLHF.

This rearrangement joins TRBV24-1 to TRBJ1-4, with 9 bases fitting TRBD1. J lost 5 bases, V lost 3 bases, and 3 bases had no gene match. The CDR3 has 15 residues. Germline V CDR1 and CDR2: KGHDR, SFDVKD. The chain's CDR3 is CATSDPGQGNEKLFF. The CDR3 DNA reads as TGTGCCACCAGTGATCCGGGACAGGGAAATGAAAAACTGTTTTTT.

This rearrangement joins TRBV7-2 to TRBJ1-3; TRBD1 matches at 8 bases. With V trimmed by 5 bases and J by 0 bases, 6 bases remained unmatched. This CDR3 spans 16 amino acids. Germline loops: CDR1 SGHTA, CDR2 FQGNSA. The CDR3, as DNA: TGTGCCAGCAGCCAGGGACAGGTTCGCTCTGGAAACACCATATATTTT. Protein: CASSQGQVRSGNTIYF.

The CDR3 DNA is TGTGCCAGCAGTTCCGCCGGACAGGGCTACGAGCAGTACTTC. This codes for CASSSAGQGYEQYF. This chain joins TRBV28 and TRBJ2-7, with 8 nucleotides matching TRBD1. The CDR3 sequence is 14 residues long. V gave up 4 bases and J gave up 3 bases; unmatched junction bases: 5. Germline V gene data show CDR1 as MDHEN and CDR2 as SYDVKM.

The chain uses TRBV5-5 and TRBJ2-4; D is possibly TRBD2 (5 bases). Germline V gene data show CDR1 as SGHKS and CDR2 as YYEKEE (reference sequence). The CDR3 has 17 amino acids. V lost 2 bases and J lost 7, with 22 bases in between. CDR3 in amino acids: CASSLSDIGFWENIQYF. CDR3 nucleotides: TGTGCCAGCAGCTTAAGTGATATAGGATTTTGGGAGAACATTCAGTACTTC.

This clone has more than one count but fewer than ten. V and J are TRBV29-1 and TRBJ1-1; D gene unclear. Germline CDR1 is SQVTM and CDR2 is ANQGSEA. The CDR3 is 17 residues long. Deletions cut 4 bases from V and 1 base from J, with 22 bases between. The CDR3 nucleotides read TGCAGCGTTGGGCCGGAACAGACGGGGATTAGGAACACTGAAGCTTTCTTT. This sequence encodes CSVGPEQTGIRNTEAFF.

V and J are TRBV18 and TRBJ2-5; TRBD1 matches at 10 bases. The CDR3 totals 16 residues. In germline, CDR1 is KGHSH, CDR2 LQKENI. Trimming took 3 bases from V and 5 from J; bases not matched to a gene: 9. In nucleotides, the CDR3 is TGTGCCAGCTCACCGATTGGGACAGGGGTCTCGGAGACCCAGTACTTC. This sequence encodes CASSPIGTGVSETQYF.